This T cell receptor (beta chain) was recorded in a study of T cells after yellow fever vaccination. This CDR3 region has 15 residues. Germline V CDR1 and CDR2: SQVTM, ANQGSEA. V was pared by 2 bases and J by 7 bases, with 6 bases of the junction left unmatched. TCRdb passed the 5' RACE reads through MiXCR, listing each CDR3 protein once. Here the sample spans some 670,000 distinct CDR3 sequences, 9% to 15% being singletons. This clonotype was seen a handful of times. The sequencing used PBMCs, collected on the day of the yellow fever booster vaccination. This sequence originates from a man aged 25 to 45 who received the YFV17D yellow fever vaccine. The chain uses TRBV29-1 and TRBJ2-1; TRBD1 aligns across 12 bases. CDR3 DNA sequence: TGCAGCGTTGAATCGGGACAGGGGGCTAGAAATGAGCAGTTCTTC. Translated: CSVESGQGARNEQFF.